Here is one TCR beta chain with its context. Its antigen is still unknown. Measured with immunoSEQ multiplex PCR; TCRdb has only the in-frame clones, and not every one. The repertoire holds tens of thousands of clones, with around 95% as singletons. The CDR3 consists of 17 residues. The ends lost 2 bases at V and 4 bases at J; junction bases unmatched: 13. Germline V gene lookup returns CDR1 SGHDT and CDR2 YYEEEE. This record comes from a study of T cell clonotyping in hematopoietic cell transplantation. General study points: After transplant, recipient diversity fell while pathologically expanded clonotypes grew through day 180. No sorting was done, leaving CD4 and CD8 contributions mixed.

The chain links TRBV5-6 to TRBJ2-3; 7 positions match TRBD1. Sequenced sample: peripheral blood mononuclear cells. The source is a woman aged 50 to 60 in good health. Some clones in this sample may be carry-over from other donors' samples. CDR3 loop: CASSLPPGQSTSDTQYF. The DNA for the CDR3 is TGTGCCAGCAGCTTACCGCCGGGACAGAGTACCTCAGATACGCAGTATTTT.